This T cell receptor (beta chain) was sequenced for a study of technical replicates of blood from a handful of donors. Here immunoSEQ multiplex PCR was the method, and the copy in TCRdb shows in-frame clones only, minus some. The table lists roughly 97,000 clones, around 96% of them singletons. The clonotype was recovered from a human donor in good health. Material: T cells isolated from PBMCs.

CDR3 amino acids: CASTRLYGDGYTF. CDR3 sequence (DNA): TGCGCCAGCACCCGACTTTATGGCGATGGCTACACCTTC. The V call is TRBV23-1, the J call TRBJ1-2; D is uncertain. TRBV23-1 belongs to the ORF category, with a function that is uncertain. V lost 7 bases and J lost 6, with 15 bases in between. This CDR3 is 13 amino acids long.